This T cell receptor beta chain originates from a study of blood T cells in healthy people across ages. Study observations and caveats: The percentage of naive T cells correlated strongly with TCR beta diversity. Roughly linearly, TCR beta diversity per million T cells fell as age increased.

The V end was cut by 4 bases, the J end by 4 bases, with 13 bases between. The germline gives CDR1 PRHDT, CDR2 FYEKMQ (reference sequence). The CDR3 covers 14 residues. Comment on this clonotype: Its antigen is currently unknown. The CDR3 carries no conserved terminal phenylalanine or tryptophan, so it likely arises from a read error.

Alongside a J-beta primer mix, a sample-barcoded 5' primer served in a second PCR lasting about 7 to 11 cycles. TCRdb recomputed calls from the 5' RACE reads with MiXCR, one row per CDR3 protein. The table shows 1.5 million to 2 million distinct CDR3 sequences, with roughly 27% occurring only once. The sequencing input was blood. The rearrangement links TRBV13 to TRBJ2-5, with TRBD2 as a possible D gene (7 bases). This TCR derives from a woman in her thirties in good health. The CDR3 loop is CASSSQGRGETQYS. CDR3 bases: TGTGCCAGCAGCTCGCAGGGGAGGGGAGAGACCCAGTACTCC.